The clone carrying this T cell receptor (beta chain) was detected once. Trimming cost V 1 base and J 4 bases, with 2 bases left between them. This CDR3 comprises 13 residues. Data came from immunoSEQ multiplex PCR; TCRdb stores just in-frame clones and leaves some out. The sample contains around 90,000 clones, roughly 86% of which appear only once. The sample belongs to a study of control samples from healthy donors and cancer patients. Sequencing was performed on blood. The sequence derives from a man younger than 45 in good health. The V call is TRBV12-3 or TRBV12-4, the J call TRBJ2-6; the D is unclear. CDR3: CASSLGGANVLTF. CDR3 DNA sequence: TGTGCCAGCAGTTTAGGCGGGGCCAACGTCCTGACTTTC.